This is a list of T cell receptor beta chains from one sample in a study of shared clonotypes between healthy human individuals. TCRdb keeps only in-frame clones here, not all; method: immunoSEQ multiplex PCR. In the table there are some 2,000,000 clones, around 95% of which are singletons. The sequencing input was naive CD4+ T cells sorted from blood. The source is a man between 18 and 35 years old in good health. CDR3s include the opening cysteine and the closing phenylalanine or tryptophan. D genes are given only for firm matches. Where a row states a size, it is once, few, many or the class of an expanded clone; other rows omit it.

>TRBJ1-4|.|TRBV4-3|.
TGCGCCAGCAGCCAAGATCTTGGGGTCGGTGAAAAACTGTTTTTT
CASSQDLGVGEKLFF
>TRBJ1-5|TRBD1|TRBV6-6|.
TGTGCCAGCAGCTGGGGACAGGGACCCAATCAGCCCCAGCATTTT
CASSWGQGPNQPQHF
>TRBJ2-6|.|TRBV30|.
TGTGCCTGCCCGACTCTTCGTACTGGGGCCAACGTCCTGACTTTC
CACPTLRTGANVLTF
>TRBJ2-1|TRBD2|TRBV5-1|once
TGCGCCAGCAGCTCTGGACTAGCCAATGAGCAGTTCTTC
CASSSGLANEQFF
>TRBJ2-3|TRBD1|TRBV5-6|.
TGTGCCAGCAGCTTGCGGGACAGGCGATGGGATACGCAGTATTTT
CASSLRDRRWDTQYF
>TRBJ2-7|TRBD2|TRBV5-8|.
TGTGCCAGCAGCCTAGGACTAGCGCGCTCCTACGAGCAGTACTTC
CASSLGLARSYEQYF
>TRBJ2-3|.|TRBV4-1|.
TGCGCCAGCAGCCAAGAGTCCGGCAGAACCACAGATACGCAGTATTTT
CASSQESGRTTDTQYF
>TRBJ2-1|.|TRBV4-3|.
TGCGCCAGCAGCCAAAGTCCCTTCGGGGGCTACAATGAGCAGTTCTTC
CASSQSPFGGYNEQFF
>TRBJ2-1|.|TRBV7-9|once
TGTGCCAGCAGCTTCGACGCCTACAATGAGCAGTTCTTC
CASSFDAYNEQFF
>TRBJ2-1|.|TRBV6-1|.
TGTGCCAGCAGTGAATTGCGATTCAGCTCCTACAATGAGCAGTTCTTC
CASSELRFSSYNEQFF
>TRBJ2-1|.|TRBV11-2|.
TGTGCCAGCAGCTTGGGTGCTAGCGACTACAATGAGCAGTTCTTC
CASSLGASDYNEQFF
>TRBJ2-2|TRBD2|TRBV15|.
TGTGCCACCAGCAGAGGACGGGGGGACACCGGGGAGCTGTTTTTT
CATSRGRGDTGELFF
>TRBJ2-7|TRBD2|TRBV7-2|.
TGTGCCAGCAGCTCCCTCGGTAGCGGGGGGCTCGAGCAGTACTTC
CASSSLGSGGLEQYF
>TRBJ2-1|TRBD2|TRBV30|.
TGTGCCTGGGGGAGGGCTAGCGGGACTACTGAGCAGTTCTTC
CAWGRASGTTEQFF